The clone carrying this T cell receptor (beta chain) has more than one count but fewer than ten. Its specificity is not known. This sample is drawn from a study of post-analysis software for immune sequencing data. Study-level points and caveats: In multiple sclerosis, normalized Chao1 diversity was significantly below that of controls. Five TRBV segments appeared more often in patients than in controls, and TRBV5-6, TRBV5-1 and TRBV20-1 were among these.

The CDR3 totals 12 residues. The germline V and J ends were trimmed by 1 base and 7 bases, with 8 bases remaining between them. CDR1 ENHRY and CDR2 SYGVKD come from the germline V gene. Sequencing libraries made from TCR beta cDNA carried unique molecular identifiers. Input populations of roughly 1 to 11 million T cells gave rise to around 500,000 cDNA molecules. One entry per CDR3 protein, called by TCRdb with MiXCR from the PCR reads. The data hold about 400,000 distinct CDR3 sequences, with approximately 38% observed a single time. This TCR was sampled from a girl aged 5 to 17 with multiple sclerosis. This chain joins TRBV10-3 and TRBJ2-7; D remains unclear. Sequenced: blood. CDR3 amino acids: CAISELVGEQYF. CDR3 nucleotide sequence: TGTGCCATCAGTGAGTTGGTCGGGGAGCAGTACTTC.